Each of the 10 T cell receptor beta chains below was sequenced from the same sample in a study of shared clonotypes between healthy human individuals. Selected positively for CCR7 and CD45RO-negative, naive CD8 cells excluded terminally differentiated effector memory CD45RA+ cells. Sequencing was performed with immunoSEQ multiplex PCR; in TCRdb, only in-frame clones are kept and a portion is missing. The sample has 750,000 to 1,000,000 clones, around 93% seen once; the top ten hold 20% to 30%. Sequenced sample: naive CD8+ T cells sorted from blood. These receptors originate from a man younger than 40 in good health.

The J gene is TRBJ2-7, the V gene TRBV27; weak D call: TRBD1 (5 bases). This CDR3 comprises 13 residues. V gave up 5 bases and J gave up 4 bases, with 12 bases separating them. The germline V gene encodes CDR1 MNHEY and CDR2 SMNVEV (reference sequence). DNA for the CDR3: TGTGCCAGCAGTCTGACAGTCCTATACGAGCAGTACTTC. Protein product: CASSLTVLYEQYF.

This chain uses TRBV5-1 with TRBJ2-1; no firm D call. The germline gives CDR1 SGHRS, CDR2 YFSETQ. The CDR3 consists of 18 residues. V dropped 0 bases and J dropped 3 bases, with 19 bases sitting between them. The CDR3 sequence is CASSLVEKYTPDYNEQFF. CDR3 sequence (DNA): TGCGCCAGCAGCTTGGTGGAAAAATATACCCCCGACTACAATGAGCAGTTCTTC.

This chain links TRBV7-6 with TRBJ2-1, with TRBD1 matching over 12 bases. The germline CDR1 and CDR2 sequences are SGHVS and FNYEAQ. Trimming removed 3 bases from V and 8 bases from J; junction bases left unmatched: 11. The CDR3 runs 17 residues. CDR3: CASSFRLGTGGLDEQFF. CDR3 coding DNA: TGTGCCAGCAGCTTCCGGCTCGGGACAGGGGGCTTGGATGAGCAGTTCTTC.

The genes are TRBV16 and TRBJ1-5; TRBD1 agrees at 10 bases. CDR1 and CDR2 from the germline V gene are KGHSY and FQNENV. V shed 2 bases, J shed 7 bases, and the junction held 5 bases outside the gene matches. The CDR3 runs 15 residues. The CDR3 DNA reads as TGTGCCAGCAGCCAAGGACAGGGGGTGTTCCAGCCCCAGCATTTT. Protein sequence: CASSQGQGVFQPQHF.

J is TRBJ2-7 and V is TRBV6-5; D is tentatively TRBD1 or TRBD2 (5 bases each). Between the trimmed V and J ends, which lost 8 bases and 2 bases, there was a span of 13 bases. The CDR3 totals 13 residues. Germline loops: CDR1 MNHEY, CDR2 SVGAGI. The CDR3 is CASAMGETYEQYF. The DNA for the CDR3 is TGTGCCAGCGCTATGGGGGAAACCTACGAGCAGTACTTC.

The J gene is TRBJ2-1, the V gene TRBV10-3; 8 positions agree with TRBD2. The germline V gene has CDR1 ENHRY and CDR2 SYGVKD. The CDR3 loop spans 14 amino acids. V shed 6 bases and J 8 bases; nucleotides not matched to a gene: 9. CDR3: CAIRLGGRSDEQFF. The CDR3 nucleotides are TGTGCCATCAGATTGGGCGGGAGGAGCGATGAGCAGTTCTTC.

The V gene is TRBV7-6, the J gene TRBJ2-7; D possibly corresponds to TRBD1 (6 bases). V was pared by 1 base and J by 2 bases, with 12 bases between. The CDR3 sequence is 15 residues long. The germline V gene encodes CDR1 SGHVS and CDR2 FNYEAQ. The CDR3, as DNA: TGTGCCAGCAGCTTAGGGGACGGACAGACCTACGAGCAGTACTTC. Residues: CASSLGDGQTYEQYF. Drawing the rest from reference TRBV7-6 and TRBJ2-7, the complete variable domain is GAGVSQSPRYKVTKRGQDVALRCDPISGHVSLYWYRQALGQGPEFLTYFNYEAQQDKSGLPNDRFSAERPEGSISTLTIQRTEQRDSAMYRCASSLGDGQTYEQYFGPGTRLTVT.

The chain couples TRBV27 to TRBJ2-3, with TRBD2 as a possible D gene (5 bases). Germline-derived CDR1 and CDR2 are MNHEY and SMNVEV (reference sequence). The CDR3 extends over 15 amino acids. Trimming pared 4 bases from V and 5 bases from J, leaving 16 bases between. The CDR3 region is CASSSTGSEEDTQYF. The CDR3 DNA reads TGTGCCAGCAGTTCTACGGGGTCCGAAGAAGATACGCAGTATTTT.

The rearrangement uses TRBV15 and TRBJ2-3, with a possible D match to TRBD2 (6 bases). CDR1 LNHNV and CDR2 YYDKDF come from the germline V gene (reference sequence). V was cut by 8 bases and J by 2 bases, with 20 bases left in between. The CDR3 contains 16 residues. The CDR3 bases are TGTGCCACCGGACTCGCTCGGAGGGGCCTCACAGATACGCAGTATTTT. Translating gives CATGLARRGLTDTQYF.

This clone turned up a few times. The chain employs TRBV4-3 and TRBJ2-2; no clear D gene. Germline CDR1 reads LGHNA; CDR2 reads YSLEER. Trimming took off 0 bases at V and 8 bases at J, with 10 bases between the two ends. This CDR3 has 14 residues. CDR3 region: CASSQDGRSGELFF. In DNA, the CDR3 is TGCGCCAGCAGCCAAGACGGGCGGTCAGGGGAGCTGTTTTTT.